The clone carrying this T cell receptor beta chain has ten or more counts. These data belong to a study of early T cells in non-severe SARS-CoV-2 infection. MiXCR, run by TCRdb on the 5' RACE reads, gives a single entry per CDR3 protein. The table lists some 50,000 distinct CDR3 sequences, about 9.1% of them singletons. This CDR3 spans 14 amino acids. Trimming stripped 2 bases from V and 6 bases from J, with 15 bases between. Germline V gene sequence: CDR1 SGHDT, CDR2 YYEEEE. This TCR was sampled from an adult who was a healthcare worker with PCR-confirmed SARS-CoV-2 infection or an uninfected control (not recorded which). The V and J genes are TRBV5-6 and TRBJ2-7; the D gene could be TRBD1 or TRBD2 (5 bases each). The sample comprised whole blood. The DNA of the CDR3 is TGTGCCAGCAGCTTTGTGGGTGAGGGGCGCGAGCAGTACTTC. It translates to CASSFVGEGREQYF.